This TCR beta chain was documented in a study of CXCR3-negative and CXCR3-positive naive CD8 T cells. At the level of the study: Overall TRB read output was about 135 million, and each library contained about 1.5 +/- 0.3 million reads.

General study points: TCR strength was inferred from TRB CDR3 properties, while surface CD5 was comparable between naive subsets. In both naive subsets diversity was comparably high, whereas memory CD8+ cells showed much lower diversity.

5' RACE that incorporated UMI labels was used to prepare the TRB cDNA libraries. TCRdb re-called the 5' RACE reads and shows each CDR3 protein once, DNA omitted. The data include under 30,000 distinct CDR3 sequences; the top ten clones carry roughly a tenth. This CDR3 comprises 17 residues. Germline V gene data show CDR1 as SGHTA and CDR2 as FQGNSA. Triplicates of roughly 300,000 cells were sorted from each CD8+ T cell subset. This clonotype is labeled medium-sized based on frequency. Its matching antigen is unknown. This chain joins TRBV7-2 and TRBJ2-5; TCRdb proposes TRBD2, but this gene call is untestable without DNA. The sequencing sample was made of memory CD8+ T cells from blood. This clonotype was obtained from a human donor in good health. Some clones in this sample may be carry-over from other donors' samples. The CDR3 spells CASSPSKAGGLQETQYF.